These 15 T cell receptor beta chains share one sample of origin, sequenced in a study of identical twins. Using its own MiXCR run on the 5' RACE reads, TCRdb lists one record per CDR3 protein. The data hold 1.5 million or so distinct CDR3 sequences, with 32% observed a single time. Sequencing was performed on cord blood. The receptors shown here come from a newborn girl in good health.

This clonotype was seen a few times. V and J are TRBV27 and TRBJ2-5, with 13 bases matching TRBD2. This CDR3 comprises 17 residues. Per germline, CDR1 MNHEY and CDR2 SMNVEV (reference sequence). J gave up 4 bases and V 5 bases, and 10 bases lay outside the gene matches. DNA for the CDR3: TGTGCCAGCAGTCCCCTCTTGACTAGCGGGAGGTTAGAGACCCAGTACTTC. It specifies CASSPLLTSGRLETQYF.

The V call is TRBV7-8, the J call TRBJ2-7; 13 nucleotides agree with TRBD2. Germline V gene data show CDR1 as SGHVS and CDR2 as FQNEAQ. This CDR3 has 18 residues. J lost 3 bases, V lost 0 bases, and 8 bases had no gene match. Here the CDR3 reads CASSLAGSRTSGSYEQYF. Here the CDR3 DNA reads TGTGCCAGCAGCTTAGCAGGCAGTCGGACTAGCGGGAGCTACGAGCAGTACTTC.

Written as DNA, the CDR3 is TGCGCCAGCAGCTTCCGGGCGGATTTCTATGGCTACACCTTC. This translates into CASSFRADFYGYTF. The chain recombines TRBV5-1 with TRBJ1-2; D is undetermined. The CDR3 has 14 residues. Germline V gene data show CDR1 as SGHRS and CDR2 as YFSETQ. Trimming shortened V by 2 bases and J by 4 bases, and 12 bases separated the two germline ends.

The CDR3 spells CASTPGGASGYTF. DNA for the CDR3: TGTGCCAGCACCCCAGGGGGCGCGAGTGGCTACACCTTC. The chain has TRBV7-9 and TRBJ1-2, with 8 bases aligning to TRBD1. This CDR3 comprises 13 residues. Looked up from germline, CDR1 is SEHNR and CDR2 is FQNEAQ (reference sequence). V trimming: 7 bases; J trimming: 7 bases; junction bases outside the gene matches: 8. The complete variable domain, with remaining parts taken from reference TRBV7-9 and TRBJ1-2, reads DTGVSQNPRHKITKRGQNVTFRCDPISEHNRLYWYRQTLGQGPEFLTYFQNEAQLEKSRLLSDRFSAERPKGSFSTLEIQRTEQGDSAMYLCASTPGGASGYTFGSGTRLTVV.

The V gene is TRBV5-1, the J gene TRBJ1-2; TRBD1 matches 8 bases. This CDR3 comprises 17 residues. Germline V gene data show CDR1 as SGHRS and CDR2 as YFSETQ. The V gene end was trimmed by 7 bases and the J gene end by 0 bases; junction bases not matched to a gene: 14. The CDR3 DNA follows: TGCGCCAGCCGACTTTGGACAGGGTCCCTAGCTAACTATGGCTACACCTTC. This sequence encodes CASRLWTGSLANYGYTF.

The chain combines TRBV6-2 or TRBV6-3 with TRBJ2-3; TRBD2 matches 7 bases. CDR1 and CDR2 (germline): MNHEY, SVGEGT. The CDR3 has 17 amino acids. Unmatched junction bases numbered 18, after V lost 7 bases and J lost 5 bases. CDR3 nucleotides: TGTGCCAGCAAAGTCCCTTTCCGCGGGAGAGGCGGAGATACGCAGTATTTT. Protein product: CASKVPFRGRGGDTQYF.

This clonotype showed up just a few times. This chain joins TRBV27 and TRBJ2-1; 9 bases are shared with TRBD1. CDR1 and CDR2 from the germline V gene are MNHEY and SMNVEV (reference sequence). Germline trimming cut 8 bases from V and 5 bases from J; bases unmatched to any gene: 13. The CDR3 has 16 residues. CDR3 in amino acids: CASGGPRDRVNNEQFF. CDR3 bases: TGTGCCAGCGGGGGCCCCCGGGACAGGGTTAACAATGAGCAGTTCTTC.

This sequence joins TRBV12-3 or TRBV12-4 and TRBJ1-2; D call uncertain. The CDR3 sequence is 13 residues long. V was shortened by 6 bases and J by 6 bases, with 14 bases between the two germline ends. The CDR3 sequence is CASSLPPRHGYTF. The CDR3 DNA reads as TGTGCCAGCAGCCTTCCCCCGCGGCATGGCTACACCTTC.

For this clonotype: The junction and the germline gene differ at one end; a read error may be behind it. The chain carries TRBV18 and TRBJ1-2, with unresolved D. The germline V gene encodes CDR1 KGHSH and CDR2 LQKENI. The CDR3 sequence is 16 residues long. The CDR3 protein is CASSPGLGGLGYGYTF. CDR3 nucleotide sequence: TGTGCCAGCTCACCAGGCCTAGGAGGGTTGGGCTATGGCTACACTTTC.

CDR3 residues: CASQGGQRLTYEQYF. The CDR3 nucleotides are TGTGCCAGCCAAGGAGGACAGCGACTTACCTACGAGCAGTACTTC. The genes are TRBV6-2 or TRBV6-3 and TRBJ2-7, with D tentatively TRBD1 (6 bases). V was shortened by 8 bases and J by 2 bases, with 19 bases between the two germline ends. In germline, CDR1 is MNHEY, CDR2 SVGEGT. The CDR3 sequence is 15 residues long.

CDR3 in amino acids: CSARDGLAGGPSYNEQFF. CDR3 nucleotide sequence: TGCAGTGCTAGAGACGGACTAGCGGGAGGGCCTTCCTACAATGAGCAGTTCTTC. The V call is TRBV20-1, the J call TRBJ2-1; 15 nucleotides match TRBD2. This CDR3 is built from 18 residues. Germline V gene lookup returns CDR1 DFQATT and CDR2 SNEGSKA (reference sequence). V trimming: 0 bases; J trimming: 1 base; junction bases outside the gene matches: 4.

This clonotype was counted between two and nine times. The V and J genes are TRBV6-1 and TRBJ2-4; D may be TRBD1 (6 bases). Judging by the DNA end, TRBJ2-7 fits better; the J call may be wrong. The CDR3 has 15 amino acids. CDR1 is MNHNS and CDR2 is SASEGT in the germline V gene. CDR3 in amino acids: CASTSQGFFFYEQYF. The CDR3 bases are TGTGCCAGCACCTCACAGGGTTTTTTCTTCTACGAGCAGTACTTC.

Regarding this clonotype: Germline is not matched at one junction end, which may reflect a read error. The chain joins TRBV5-1 to TRBJ2-5; no clear D. Germline loops: CDR1 SGHRS, CDR2 YFSETQ. The CDR3 is 13 amino acids. The CDR3, as DNA: TGCGCCAGCAGCTTCGTAACTCAAGAGACCCGGTACTTC. Encoded protein: CASSFVTQETRYF. Supplemented by reference TRBV5-1 and TRBJ2-5, the full variable domain reads KAGVTQTPRYLIKTRGQQVTLSCSPISGHRSVSWYQQTPGQGLQFLFEYFSETQRNKGNFPGRFSGRQFSNSRSEMNVSTLELGDSALYLCASSFVTQETRYFGPGTRLLVL.

Only a few counts were recorded for this clonotype. This sequence joins TRBV27 and TRBJ2-2; 14 bases line up with TRBD2. V shed 8 bases, J shed 8 bases, and the junction held 7 bases outside the gene matches. The germline CDR1 and CDR2 sequences are MNHEY and SMNVEV (reference sequence). CDR3 length equals 15 residues. Here the CDR3 DNA reads TGTGCCAGCCTCGCCGGGACTAGCGGGAGTGGGGAGCTGTTTTTT. Encoded protein: CASLAGTSGSGELFF.

The chain couples TRBV27 to TRBJ2-1; 10 positions agree with TRBD2. CDR1 and CDR2 from the germline V gene are MNHEY and SMNVEV (reference sequence). CDR3 length: 16 residues. With 5 bases clipped from V and 4 bases from J, the junction kept 8 bases outside the gene matches. For the CDR3, the DNA is TGTGCCAGCAGTAGTGGGGAGGGACTAGCGTACAATGAGCAGTTCTTC. This codes for CASSSGEGLAYNEQFF.